This T cell receptor beta chain was captured by sequencing in a study of T cell responses to AZD1222 COVID-19 vaccine. Study conclusions and caveats: Unmutated variant regions are reportedly targeted by nearly half of spike-specific TCRs.

In germline, CDR1 is SGDLS, CDR2 YYNGEE. Trimming removed 0 bases from V and 0 bases from J, with 4 bases in between. CDR3 length equals 14 residues. A word on this clone: As yet, its antigen is unknown.

Assay used: immunoSEQ multiplex PCR; TCRdb lists only in-frame clones, some missing. The sample lists roughly 190,000 clones, roughly nine tenths occurring once. Sequencing was performed on peripheral blood, taken 28 days after the second AZD1222 dose. This TCR derives from an adult who received the AZD1222 COVID-19 vaccine. The V gene is TRBV9, the J gene TRBJ1-5; no definite D call. The DNA of the CDR3 is TGTGCCAGCAGCGTAGCCGGTAGCAATCAGCCCCAGCATTTT. The encoded protein is CASSVAGSNQPQHF. Drawing the rest from reference TRBV9 and TRBJ1-5, the complete variable domain is DSGVTQTPKHLITATGQRVTLRCSPRSGDLSVYWYQQSLDQGLQFLIQYYNGEERAKGNILERFSAQQFPDLHSELNLSSLELGDSALYFCASSVAGSNQPQHFGDGTRLSIL.